This T cell receptor (beta chain) originates from a study of Ad26.COV2.S vaccination and SARS-CoV-2 variants. CDR3 length: 15 amino acids. J lost 7 bases, V lost 2 bases, and 8 bases had no gene match. CDR1 is MDHEN, CDR2 SYDVKM, per germline. General study points: CD8+ and CD4+ T cells specific for spike reportedly responded with substantial breadth after vaccination. Higher spike-specific TCR breadth was found in vaccine recipients than in placebo recipients. Possibly, TCR breadth and depth analyses underestimated total T cell responses.

The table came from immunoSEQ multiplex PCR; TCRdb's copy has only in-frame clones and leaves some out. The data show about 180,000 clones, around nine tenths seen once. In its sample, this clone was seen once. Its antigen is still unknown. This TCR came from a human donor who had recovered from COVID-19. This chain joins TRBV28 and TRBJ2-7; TRBD2 matches 10 bases. The sequencing used peripheral blood, collected after recovery from COVID-19. The CDR3 sequence: CASSLGLAGASEQYF. CDR3 DNA: TGTGCCAGCAGTTTAGGGCTAGCGGGAGCCAGTGAGCAGTACTTC. The whole variable domain, filled in from reference TRBV28 and TRBJ2-7, reads DVKVTQSSRYLVKRTGEKVFLECVQDMDHENMFWYRQDPGLGLRLIYFSYDVKMKEKGDIPEGYSVSREKKERFSLILESASTNQTSMYLCASSLGLAGASEQYFGPGTRLTVT.